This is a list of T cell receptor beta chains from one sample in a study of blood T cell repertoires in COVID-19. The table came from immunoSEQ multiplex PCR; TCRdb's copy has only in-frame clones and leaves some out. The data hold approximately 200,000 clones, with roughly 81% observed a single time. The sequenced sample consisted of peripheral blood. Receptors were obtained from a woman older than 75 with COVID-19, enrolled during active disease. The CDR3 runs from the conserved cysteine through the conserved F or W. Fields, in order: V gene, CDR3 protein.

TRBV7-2,CASSLLAGAETQYF
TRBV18,CASSLWGEQETQYF
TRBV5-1,CASSFGQGGDTQYF
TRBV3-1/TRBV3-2,CASSPREVNTEAFF
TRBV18,CASSPRGEGSTEAFF
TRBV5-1,CASTTGVGNTIYF
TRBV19,CASSFTGTGVGGQPQHF
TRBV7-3,CASSFRLRDWTEAFF
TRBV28,CASSTRRQEYSNQPQHF
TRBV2,CASGVGSGRALAKNIQYF
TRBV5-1,CASSDGQGDTQYF
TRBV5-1,CASSLAPVGVGNTIYF
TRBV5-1,CASRREAGTDTQYF
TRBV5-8,CASSPRGPGELFF
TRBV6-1,CASSDLGLSYEQYF
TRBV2,CATWGTPGQGWHTEAFF
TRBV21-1,CASITGDRGNGYTF
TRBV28,CASSLFRTGIGELFF
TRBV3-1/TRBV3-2,CASSSVLGEKLFF
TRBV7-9,CASSLVQSGWADTQYF
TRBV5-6,CASSRLTGHQYF
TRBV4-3,CASSQGSGTVSTDTQYF
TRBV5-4,CASSFKSQYF
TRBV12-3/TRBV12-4,CASSPPGNEQFF
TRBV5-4,CASSFIDRGTGELFF
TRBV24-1,CATSEGTLQFF
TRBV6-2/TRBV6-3,CASSLIAGGQETQYF
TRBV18,CASSPQGTAYEQYF
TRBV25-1,CASSGQGALIDTQYF
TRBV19,CASSKGVYGYTF
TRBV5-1,CASSLVPTSGGAYNEQFF
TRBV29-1,CSVEEVAGGDYEQYF
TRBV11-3,CASSLDRRAPREQYF
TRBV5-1,CASSFAGSYNSPLHF
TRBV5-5,CASSLPTGGNEKLFF
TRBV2,CASGTDSNQPQHF
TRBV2,CASRFDRNSYEQYF
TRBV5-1,CASSLRDRYGYTF
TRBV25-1,CASSDLAGAYNEQFF
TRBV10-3,CAISEAGRRGGGEQYF
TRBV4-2,CASSHRPSFPETQYF
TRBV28,CASSSRRPSDPETQYF
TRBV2,CASNAGRGANVLTF
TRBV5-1,CASSLIPGQYNEKLFF
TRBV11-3,CASSLGGQPNTEAFF
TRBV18,CASSPESGRGETQYF
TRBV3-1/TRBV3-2,CASRGSGRHYNEQFF
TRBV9,CASSVSPGDTIYF
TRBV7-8,CASSSPFERSNEQFF
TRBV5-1,CASSLEVREEETQYF
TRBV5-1,CASSLQGAYNEQFF
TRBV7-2,CASSLASGNAYEQYF
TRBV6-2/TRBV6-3,CASSYPRQGAPEAFF
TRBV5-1,CASSSIAGAGTDTQYF
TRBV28,CASSFGTGLFGYTF